This T cell receptor beta chain emerged from a study of beta chain features in type 1 diabetes. Findings and limits, study-wide: Cells expressing TCR highly could be over-represented by cDNA sequencing.

Germline V gene lookup returns CDR1 SGHRS and CDR2 YFSETQ. The CDR3 is 13 residues long. J lost 8 bases, V lost 4 bases, and 5 bases had no gene match. Every donor had blood drawn once into heparin, around 120 mL on average. The study reverse transcribed the entire isolated RNA, so it sequenced expressed TCRB transcripts. This table comes from immunoSEQ multiplex PCR, and its TCRdb copy is limited to in-frame clones, with some not included. The table has 150,000 to 180,000 clones, approximately 10% seen once; the top ten hold around 2.1%. In the case of this clone: The antigen remains unidentified.

The specimen sequenced was central memory CD4+ T cells from blood. The chain combines TRBV5-1 with TRBJ1-4, with 7 bases matching TRBD1. This TCR was recovered from a man aged 18 to 29 in good health. The CDR3 loop is CASSRTGGEKLFF. DNA for the CDR3: TGCGCCAGCAGCCGGACAGGAGGAGAAAAACTGTTTTTT. Drawing the rest from reference TRBV5-1 and TRBJ1-4, the complete variable domain is KAGVTQTPRYLIKTRGQQVTLSCSPISGHRSVSWYQQTPGQGLQFLFEYFSETQRNKGNFPGRFSGRQFSNSRSEMNVSTLELGDSALYLCASSRTGGEKLFFGSGTQLSVL.